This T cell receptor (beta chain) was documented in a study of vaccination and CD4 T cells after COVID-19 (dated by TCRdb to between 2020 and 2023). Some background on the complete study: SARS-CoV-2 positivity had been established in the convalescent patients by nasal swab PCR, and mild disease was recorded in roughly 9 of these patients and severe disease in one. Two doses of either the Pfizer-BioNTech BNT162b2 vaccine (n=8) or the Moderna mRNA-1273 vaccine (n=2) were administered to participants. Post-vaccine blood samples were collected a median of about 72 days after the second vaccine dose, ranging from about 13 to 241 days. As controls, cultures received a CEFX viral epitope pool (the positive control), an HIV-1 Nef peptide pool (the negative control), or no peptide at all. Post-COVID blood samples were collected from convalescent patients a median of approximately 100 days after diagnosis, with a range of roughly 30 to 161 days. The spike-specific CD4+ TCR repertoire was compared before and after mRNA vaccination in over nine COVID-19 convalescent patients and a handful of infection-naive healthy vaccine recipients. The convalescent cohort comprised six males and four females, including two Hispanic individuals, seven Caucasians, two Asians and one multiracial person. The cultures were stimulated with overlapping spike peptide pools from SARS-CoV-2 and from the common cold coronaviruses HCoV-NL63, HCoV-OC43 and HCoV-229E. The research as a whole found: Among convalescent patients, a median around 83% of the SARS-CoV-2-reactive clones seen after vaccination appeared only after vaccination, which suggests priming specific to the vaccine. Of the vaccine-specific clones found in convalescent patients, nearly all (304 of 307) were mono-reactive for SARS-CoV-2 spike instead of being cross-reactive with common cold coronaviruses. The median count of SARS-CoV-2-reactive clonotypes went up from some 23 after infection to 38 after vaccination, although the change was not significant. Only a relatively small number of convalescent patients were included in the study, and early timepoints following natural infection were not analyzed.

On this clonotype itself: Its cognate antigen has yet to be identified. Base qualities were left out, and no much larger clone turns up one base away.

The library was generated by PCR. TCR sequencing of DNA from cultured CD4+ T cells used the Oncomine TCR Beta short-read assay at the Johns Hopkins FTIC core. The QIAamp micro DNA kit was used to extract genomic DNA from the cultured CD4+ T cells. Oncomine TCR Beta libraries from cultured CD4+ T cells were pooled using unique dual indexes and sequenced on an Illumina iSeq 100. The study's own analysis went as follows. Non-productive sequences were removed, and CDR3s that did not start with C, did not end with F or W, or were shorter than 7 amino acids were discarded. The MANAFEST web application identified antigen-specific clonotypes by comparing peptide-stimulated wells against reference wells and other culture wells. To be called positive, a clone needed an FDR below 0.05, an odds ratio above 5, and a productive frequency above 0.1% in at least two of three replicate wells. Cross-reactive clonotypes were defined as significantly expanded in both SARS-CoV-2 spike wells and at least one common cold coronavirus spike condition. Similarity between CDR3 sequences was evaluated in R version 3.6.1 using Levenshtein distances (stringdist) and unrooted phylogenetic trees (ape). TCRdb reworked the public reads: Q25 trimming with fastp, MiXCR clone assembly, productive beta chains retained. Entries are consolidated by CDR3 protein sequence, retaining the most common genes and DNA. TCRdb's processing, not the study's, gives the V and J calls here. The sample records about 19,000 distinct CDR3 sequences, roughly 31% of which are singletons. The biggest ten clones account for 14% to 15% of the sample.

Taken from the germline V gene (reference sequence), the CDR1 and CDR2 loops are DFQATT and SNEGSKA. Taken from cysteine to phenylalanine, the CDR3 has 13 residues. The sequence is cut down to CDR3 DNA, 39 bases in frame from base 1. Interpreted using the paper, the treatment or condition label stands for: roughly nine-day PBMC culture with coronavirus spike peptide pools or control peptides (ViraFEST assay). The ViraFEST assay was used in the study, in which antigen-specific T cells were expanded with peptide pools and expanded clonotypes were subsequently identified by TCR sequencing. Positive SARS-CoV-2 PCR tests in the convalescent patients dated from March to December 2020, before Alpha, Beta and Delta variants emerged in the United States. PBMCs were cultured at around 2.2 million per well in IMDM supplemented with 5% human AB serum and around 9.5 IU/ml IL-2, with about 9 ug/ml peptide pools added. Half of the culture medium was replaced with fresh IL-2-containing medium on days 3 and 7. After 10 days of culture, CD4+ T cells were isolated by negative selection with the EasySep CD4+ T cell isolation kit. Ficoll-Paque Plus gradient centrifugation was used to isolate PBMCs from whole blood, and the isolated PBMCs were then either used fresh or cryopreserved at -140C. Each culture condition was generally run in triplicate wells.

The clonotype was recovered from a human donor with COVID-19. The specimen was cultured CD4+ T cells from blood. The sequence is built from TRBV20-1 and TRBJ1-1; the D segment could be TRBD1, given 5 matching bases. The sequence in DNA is TGCAGCCCAAGGAAGAGGACAAACACTGAAGCTTTCTTT. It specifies CSPRKRTNTEAFF.